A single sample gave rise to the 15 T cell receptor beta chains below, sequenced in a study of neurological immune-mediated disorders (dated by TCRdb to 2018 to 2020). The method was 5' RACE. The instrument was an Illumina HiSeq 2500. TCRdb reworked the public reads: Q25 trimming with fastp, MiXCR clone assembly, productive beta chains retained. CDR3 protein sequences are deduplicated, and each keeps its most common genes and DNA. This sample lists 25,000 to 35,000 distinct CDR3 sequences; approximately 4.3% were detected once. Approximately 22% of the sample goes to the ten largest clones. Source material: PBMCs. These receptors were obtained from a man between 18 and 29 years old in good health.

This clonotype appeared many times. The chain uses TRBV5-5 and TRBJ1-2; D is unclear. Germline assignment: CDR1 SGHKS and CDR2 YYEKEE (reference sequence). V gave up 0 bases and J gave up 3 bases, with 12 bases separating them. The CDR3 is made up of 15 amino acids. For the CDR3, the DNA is TGTGCCAGCAGCTTGGTTGAAAGCTTGGACTATGGCTACACCTTC. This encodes CASSLVESLDYGYTF.

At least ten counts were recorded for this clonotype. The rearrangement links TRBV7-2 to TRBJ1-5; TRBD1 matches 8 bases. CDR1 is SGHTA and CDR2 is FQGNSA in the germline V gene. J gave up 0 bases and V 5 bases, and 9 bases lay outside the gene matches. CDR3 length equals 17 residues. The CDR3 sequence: CASSAGTGFYSNQPQHF. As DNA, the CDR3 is TGTGCCAGCAGCGCCGGGACAGGATTCTATAGCAATCAGCCCCAGCATTTT.

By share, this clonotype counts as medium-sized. The CDR3 reads CASSLGTARRTQYF. Written as DNA, the CDR3 is TGTGCCAGCAGTTTAGGGACAGCCCGCCGCACCCAGTACTTC. V is TRBV12-3 or TRBV12-4 and J is TRBJ2-5; possible D gene TRBD1, 6 bases. Trimming took 1 base from V and 8 from J, leaving 14 bases between them. CDR3 length: 14 amino acids.

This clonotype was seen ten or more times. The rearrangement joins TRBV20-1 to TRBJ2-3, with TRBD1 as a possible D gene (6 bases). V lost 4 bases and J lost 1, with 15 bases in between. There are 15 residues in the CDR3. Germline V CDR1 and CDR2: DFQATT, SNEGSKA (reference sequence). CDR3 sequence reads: CSATREGVGTDTQYF. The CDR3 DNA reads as TGCAGTGCTACACGCGAGGGGGTGGGCACAGATACGCAGTATTTT.

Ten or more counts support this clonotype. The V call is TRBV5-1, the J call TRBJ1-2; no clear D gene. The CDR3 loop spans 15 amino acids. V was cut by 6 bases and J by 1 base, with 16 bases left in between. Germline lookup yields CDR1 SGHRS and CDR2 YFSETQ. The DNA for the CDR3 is TGCGCCAGCACTCCTGGGAATATCGGTAACTATGGCTACACCTTC. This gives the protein CASTPGNIGNYGYTF.

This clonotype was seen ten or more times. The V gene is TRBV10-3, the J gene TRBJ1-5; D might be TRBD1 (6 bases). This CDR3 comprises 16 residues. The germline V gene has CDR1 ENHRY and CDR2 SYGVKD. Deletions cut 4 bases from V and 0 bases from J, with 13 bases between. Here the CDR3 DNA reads TGTGCCATCAGTGCTACAGGGAGCGATAGCAATCAGCCCCAGCATTTT. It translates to CAISATGSDSNQPQHF.

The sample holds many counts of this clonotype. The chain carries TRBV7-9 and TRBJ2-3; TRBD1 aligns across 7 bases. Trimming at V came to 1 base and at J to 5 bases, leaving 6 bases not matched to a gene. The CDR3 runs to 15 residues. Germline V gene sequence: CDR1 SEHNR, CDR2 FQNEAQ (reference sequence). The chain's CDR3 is CASSLGPNRGDTQYF. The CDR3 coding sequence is TGTGCCAGCAGCTTAGGACCTAACAGGGGAGATACGCAGTATTTT.

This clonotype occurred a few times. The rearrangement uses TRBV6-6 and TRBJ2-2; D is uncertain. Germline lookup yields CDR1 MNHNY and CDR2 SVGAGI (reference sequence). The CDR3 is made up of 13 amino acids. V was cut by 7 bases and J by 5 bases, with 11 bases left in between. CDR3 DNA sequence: TGTGCCAGCACCTCGGGCGTAACCGGGGAGCTGTTTTTT. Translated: CASTSGVTGELFF.

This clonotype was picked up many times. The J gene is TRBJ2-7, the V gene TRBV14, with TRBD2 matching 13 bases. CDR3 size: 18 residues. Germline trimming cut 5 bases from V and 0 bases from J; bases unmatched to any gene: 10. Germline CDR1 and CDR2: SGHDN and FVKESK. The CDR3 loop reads CASSFGPGTSGDSYEQYF. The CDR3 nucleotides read TGTGCCAGCAGCTTTGGCCCCGGGACTAGCGGGGACTCCTACGAGCAGTACTTC.

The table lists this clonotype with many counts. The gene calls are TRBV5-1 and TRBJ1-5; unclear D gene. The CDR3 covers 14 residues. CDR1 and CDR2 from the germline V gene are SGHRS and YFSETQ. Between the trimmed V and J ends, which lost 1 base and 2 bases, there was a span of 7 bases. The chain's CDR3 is CASSLSGGNQPQHF. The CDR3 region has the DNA TGCGCCAGCAGCTTGTCTGGAGGCAATCAGCCCCAGCATTTT.

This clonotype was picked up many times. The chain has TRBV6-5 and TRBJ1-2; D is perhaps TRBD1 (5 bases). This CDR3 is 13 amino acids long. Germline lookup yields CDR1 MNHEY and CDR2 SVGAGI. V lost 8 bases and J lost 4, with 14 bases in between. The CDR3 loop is CASRMGESYGYTF. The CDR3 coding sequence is TGTGCCAGCCGAATGGGGGAAAGCTATGGCTACACCTTC.

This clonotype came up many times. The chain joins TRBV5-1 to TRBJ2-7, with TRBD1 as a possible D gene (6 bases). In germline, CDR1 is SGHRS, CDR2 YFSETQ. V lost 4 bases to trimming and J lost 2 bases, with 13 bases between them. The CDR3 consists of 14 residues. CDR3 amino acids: CASSVGQLTYEQYF. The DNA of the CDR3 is TGCGCCAGCAGCGTCGGACAGCTAACCTACGAGCAGTACTTC.

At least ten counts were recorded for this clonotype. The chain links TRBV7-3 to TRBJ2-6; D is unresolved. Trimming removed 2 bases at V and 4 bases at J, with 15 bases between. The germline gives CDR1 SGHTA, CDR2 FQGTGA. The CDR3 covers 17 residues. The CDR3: CASSLAGETAGANVLTF. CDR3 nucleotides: TGTGCCAGCAGCTTAGCCGGCGAGACTGCCGGGGCCAACGTCCTGACTTTC.

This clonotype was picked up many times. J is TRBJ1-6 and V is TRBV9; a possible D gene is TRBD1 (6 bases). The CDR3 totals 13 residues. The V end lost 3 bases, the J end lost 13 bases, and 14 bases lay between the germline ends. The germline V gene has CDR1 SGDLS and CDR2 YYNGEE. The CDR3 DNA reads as TGTGCCAGCAGCGGGGCTACAGGGCCGCCCCTCCACTTT. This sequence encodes CASSGATGPPLHF. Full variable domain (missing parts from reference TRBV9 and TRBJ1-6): DSGVTQTPKHLITATGQRVTLRCSPRSGDLSVYWYQQSLDQGLQFLIQYYNGEERAKGNILERFSAQQFPDLHSELNLSSLELGDSALYFCASSGATGPPLHFGNGTRLTVT.

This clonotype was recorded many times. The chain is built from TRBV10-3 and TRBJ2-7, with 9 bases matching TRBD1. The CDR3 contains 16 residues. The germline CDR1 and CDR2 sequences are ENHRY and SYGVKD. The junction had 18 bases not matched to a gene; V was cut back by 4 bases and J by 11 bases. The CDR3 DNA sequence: TGTGCCATCAGTGGGTCCACCGGACAGGGGCCACTTAGGGAGTACTTC. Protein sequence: CAISGSTGQGPLREYF.